The 14 T cell receptor beta chains reported below all come from one sample, sequenced in a study of technical replicates of blood from four donors (dated by TCRdb to 2015 to 2018). The method behind the library was the immunoSEQ multiplex PCR assay. Sourced from immuneACCESS, this table was stored by TCRdb with only in-frame sequences that have V and J called. A share of the clones is absent; for the studies checked, an unresolved V gene accounts for under half, and the remainder has no known explanation. For this sample the table gives fewer than 100,000 clones, of which roughly 94% were detected only once. Roughly 0.35% of the sample is in the top ten clones. Sample: T cells isolated from PBMCs. The receptors here all came from a human donor in good health.

The chain links TRBV14 to TRBJ2-3; 13 positions match TRBD2. V lost 1 base, J lost 5 bases, and 6 bases stayed unmatched. CDR1 is SGHDN and CDR2 is FVKESK in the germline V gene. The CDR3 consists of 17 residues. The CDR3 protein is CASSQGTSGSFGDTQYF. The CDR3 region has the DNA TGTGCCAGCAGCCAAGGGACTAGCGGGAGCTTCGGAGATACGCAGTATTTT.

The rearrangement uses TRBV27 and TRBJ2-2; D gene ambiguous. The germline gives CDR1 MNHEY, CDR2 SMNVEV (reference sequence). There are 13 residues in the CDR3. Trimming removed 4 bases from V and 5 bases from J, with 8 bases in between. The CDR3 spells CASSWAITGELFF. CDR3 nucleotides: TGTGCCAGCAGTTGGGCCATTACCGGGGAGCTGTTTTTT.

The rearrangement links TRBV7-6 to TRBJ2-7; D may be TRBD1 (6 bases). CDR3 size: 13 residues. Germline loops: CDR1 SGHVS, CDR2 FNYEAQ. V was trimmed by 2 bases and J by 5 bases, leaving 10 bases between them. The CDR3 DNA reads TGTGCCAGCAGCTTAAACAGGGCTGACGAGCAGTACTTC. Its translation: CASSLNRADEQYF.

This clone has only one observation. The chain carries TRBV4-3 and TRBJ1-2; TRBD1 agrees at 8 bases. With 2 bases clipped from V and 7 bases from J, the junction kept 12 bases outside the gene matches. CDR3 length equals 16 residues. The germline V gene encodes CDR1 LGHNA and CDR2 YSLEER. Here the CDR3 DNA reads TGCGCCAGCAGCCAACACTATACGGACAGGGTGGGTGGCTACACCTTC. This sequence encodes CASSQHYTDRVGGYTF.

CDR3 sequence reads: CASSPGGFGSNQPQHF. The CDR3 region has the DNA TGCGCCAGCAGCCCAGGGGGCTTTGGTAGCAATCAGCCCCAGCATTTT. The V and J genes are TRBV5-1 and TRBJ1-5, with TRBD1 identical over 8 bases. Looked up from germline, CDR1 is SGHRS and CDR2 is YFSETQ. The ends lost 4 bases at V and 0 bases at J; junction bases unmatched: 6. CDR3 length: 16 residues.

The chain is built from TRBV27 and TRBJ2-7; D perhaps matches TRBD1 (5 bases). The CDR3 covers 16 residues. The germline V and J ends were trimmed by 4 bases and 3 bases, with 19 bases remaining between them. Germline CDR1 and CDR2: MNHEY and SMNVEV (reference sequence). This chain's CDR3 is CASSSSQGALVYEQYF. The CDR3 DNA reads as TGTGCCAGCAGTTCCAGCCAAGGGGCCCTAGTCTACGAGCAGTACTTC.

The J gene is TRBJ2-2, the V gene TRBV6-6; the D gene is possibly TRBD2 (5 bases). Germline assignment: CDR1 MNHNY and CDR2 SVGAGI (reference sequence). Trimming took off 0 bases at V and 5 bases at J, with 10 bases between the two ends. The CDR3 runs 15 residues. CDR3 sequence reads: CASSYSRWETGELFF. In DNA, the CDR3 is TGTGCCAGCAGTTACTCGAGGTGGGAGACCGGGGAGCTGTTTTTT.

V and J are TRBV5-4 and TRBJ2-1; tentatively, D is TRBD1 (6 bases). V was shortened by 4 bases and J by 9 bases, with 14 bases between the two germline ends. Germline V CDR1 and CDR2: SGHNT, YYREEE (reference sequence). The CDR3 is 13 amino acids. The CDR3: CASSTDSGFEQFF. The CDR3 coding sequence is TGTGCCAGCAGCACGGACAGCGGTTTTGAGCAGTTCTTC.

This chain connects TRBV5-4 to TRBJ2-5, with a tentative D call TRBD2 (5 bases). This CDR3 has 15 amino acids. Germline CDR1 SGHNT, CDR2 YYREEE (reference sequence). Trimming left V 0 bases short and J 4 bases short, with 13 bases between. Here the CDR3 DNA reads TGTGCCAGCAGCTTGGTAGGAGAGGGCGGAGAGACCCAGTACTTC. This gives the protein CASSLVGEGGETQYF.

V is TRBV2 and J is TRBJ1-4; perhaps TRBD1 as D (5 bases). V was shortened by 2 bases and J by 0 bases, with 10 bases between the two germline ends. The germline V gene encodes CDR1 SNHLY and CDR2 FYNNEI. The CDR3 covers 16 residues. The CDR3 reads CASSETGYSTNEKLFF. Written as DNA, the CDR3 is TGTGCCAGCAGTGAAACAGGTTATTCAACTAATGAAAAACTGTTTTTT.

As concerns this clone: Additional DNA sequences in this sample encode the identical CDR3. This rearrangement joins TRBV27 to TRBJ2-7, with TRBD2 matching over 15 bases. The CDR3 sequence is 19 residues long. Trimming cost V 7 bases and J 5 bases; bases outside gene matches: 18. Looked up from germline, CDR1 is MNHEY and CDR2 is SMNVEV (reference sequence). The CDR3 spells CASNILTSGLAGGGHEQYF. DNA of the CDR3: TGTGCCAGCAATATTCTTACTTCTGGACTAGCGGGAGGGGGCCACGAGCAGTACTTC.

V gene TRBV7-9 combines with J gene TRBJ2-7, with unresolved D. Trimming pared 0 bases from V and 2 bases from J, leaving 8 bases between. The CDR3 runs to 14 residues. Germline CDR1 and CDR2: SEHNR and FQNEAQ (reference sequence). Here the CDR3 reads CASSLALSAYEQYF. The CDR3 DNA follows: TGTGCCAGCAGCTTAGCGCTCTCGGCCTACGAGCAGTACTTC.

The chain combines TRBV19 with TRBJ1-3; D remains ambiguous. The CDR3 loop spans 14 amino acids. CDR1 LNHDA and CDR2 SQIVND come from the germline V gene (reference sequence). Trimming took 4 bases from V and 1 from J, leaving 8 bases between them. The CDR3 nucleotides read TGTGCCAGTAGTAGGACGGGGTCTGGAAACACCATATATTTT. Its translation: CASSRTGSGNTIYF.

The J gene is TRBJ2-1, the V gene TRBV5-1; possible D gene TRBD2, 5 bases. Germline loops: CDR1 SGHRS, CDR2 YFSETQ. The V end lost 4 bases, the J end lost 0 bases, and 14 bases lay between the germline ends. CDR3 length equals 16 residues. CDR3 sequence: CASSPERRRSYNEQFF. The CDR3 coding sequence is TGCGCCAGCAGCCCCGAGCGGAGGCGCTCCTACAATGAGCAGTTCTTC.